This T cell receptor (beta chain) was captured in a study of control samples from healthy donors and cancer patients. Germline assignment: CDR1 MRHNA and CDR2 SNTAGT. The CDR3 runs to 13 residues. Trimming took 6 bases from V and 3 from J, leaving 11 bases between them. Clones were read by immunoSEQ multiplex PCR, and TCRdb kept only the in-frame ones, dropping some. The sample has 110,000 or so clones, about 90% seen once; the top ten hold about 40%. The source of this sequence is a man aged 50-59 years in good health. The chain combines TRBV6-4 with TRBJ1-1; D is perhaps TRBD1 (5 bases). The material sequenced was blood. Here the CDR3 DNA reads TGTGCCAGCAGACTAGAAGGGGACACTGAAGCTTTCTTT. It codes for CASRLEGDTEAFF.